These T cell receptor beta chains were read from a single sample in a study of shared clonotypes between healthy human individuals. Sequencing was performed with immunoSEQ multiplex PCR; in TCRdb, only in-frame clones are kept and a portion is missing. Altogether approximately 2.5 million clones are present, approximately 93% being singletons, with the ten largest covering 0.36%. The sample consisted of naive CD4+ T cells from PBMCs. These receptors all stem from a man younger than 35 in good health. Some clones in this sample may be carry-over from other donors' samples. Each CDR3 is given with its conserved first and last residue. D genes are given only for firm matches. Rows give clone size only sometimes, using once, few, many, or a class for an expanded clone.

17	.	TRBV5-1	.	TRBJ2-2	TGCGCCAGCAGCTTGGGCCGACTAAATCCACCCACCGGGGAGCTGTTTTTT	CASSLGRLNPPTGELFF
14	TRBD2	TRBV10-1	.	TRBJ2-1	TGCGCCAGCAGCCTGACTAGCGGGAAGAATGAGCAGTTCTTC	CASSLTSGKNEQFF
15	.	TRBV11-2	.	TRBJ1-1	TGTGCCAGCAGCCGCCGCAACTTCGGAAACACTGAAGCTTTCTTT	CASSRRNFGNTEAFF
16	.	TRBV30	.	TRBJ1-6	TGTGCCTGCGACTACACAGATAGCTCCTATAATTCACCCCTCCACTTT	CACDYTDSSYNSPLHF
14	.	TRBV7-3	.	TRBJ1-4	TGTGCCAGCAGAGCTTCCGGGGGTTCGGGTAAACTGTTTTTT	CASRASGGSGKLFF
15	TRBD2	TRBV5-4	.	TRBJ2-5	TGTGCCAGCAGCCCACCAGGACTAGCGGGGGAGACCCAGTACTTC	CASSPPGLAGETQYF
13	.	TRBV19	.	TRBJ2-7	TGTGCCAGTAGCGGACACCTTACCTACGAGCAGTACTTC	CASSGHLTYEQYF
13	.	TRBV5-1	.	TRBJ2-7	TGCGCCAGCAGCGAAGGGCCGTGGGACGAGCAGTACTTC	CASSEGPWDEQYF
13	TRBD1	TRBV6-1	.	TRBJ2-7	TGTGCCAGCACTGGGGACAGGGGTATCACTCGGTACTTC	CASTGDRGITRYF
20	TRBD1	TRBV27	.	TRBJ2-4	TGTGCCAGCAGTTTATCGGTCCCCAGGACAGGTAGGGGAACCAAAAACATTCAGTACTTC	CASSLSVPRTGRGTKNIQYF
17	.	TRBV11-2	.	TRBJ1-1	TGTGCCAGCAGCCTTAGATATTCTGGGGGAAAGGGCACTGAAGCTTTCTTT	CASSLRYSGGKGTEAFF
14	TRBD2	TRBV5-6	.	TRBJ2-1	TGTGCCAGCAGCGGGGCTAGCGGGAGGGCCGGGCAGTTCTTC	CASSGASGRAGQFF
13	.	TRBV7-9	.	TRBJ2-3	TGTGCCAGCAGCTTAGAGCAGGAAGATACGCAGTATTTT	CASSLEQEDTQYF
14	.	TRBV14	.	TRBJ1-2	TGTGCCAGCAGCCAAGGACGGATCCCCTATGGCTACACCTTC	CASSQGRIPYGYTF
15	TRBD1	TRBV7-9	.	TRBJ2-1	TGTGCCAGCAGCCAAGGACAGGGAAGAAGGAATGAGCAGTTCTTC	CASSQGQGRRNEQFF
15	TRBD1	TRBV6-6	.	TRBJ2-5	TGTGCCAGCAGTCCCCCCCCGACAGGGCAAGAGACCCAGTACTTC	CASSPPPTGQETQYF
16	.	TRBV14	.	TRBJ2-1	TGTGCCAGCAGCCAAGATCGTGGCAGACCCTACAATGAGCAGTTCTTC	CASSQDRGRPYNEQFF
13	.	TRBV6-6	few	TRBJ1-5	TGTGCCAGCAGTTCCCAGGGAGTTCAGCCCCAGCATTTT	CASSSQGVQPQHF
13	.	TRBV25-1	.	TRBJ1-1	TGTGCCAGCAGTGCCCAAACAGGCGCTGAAGCTTTCTTT	CASSAQTGAEAFF
14	.	TRBV5-1	.	TRBJ1-1	TGCGCCAGCAACCCACAGTCGCCGAACACTGAAGCTTTCTTT	CASNPQSPNTEAFF
14	.	TRBV10-3	.	TRBJ2-3	TGTGCCATCAGGAACCGGACCTCTCCAGATACGCAGTATTTT	CAIRNRTSPDTQYF
15	TRBD1	TRBV28	.	TRBJ1-2	TGTGCCAGCAGTCCTTCAGGGGGCCTATCGTATGGCTACACCTTC	CASSPSGGLSYGYTF
13	TRBD1	TRBV6-4	once	TRBJ2-1	TGTGCCAGCAGCTTTGACAGGGACAATGAGCAGTTCTTC	CASSFDRDNEQFF
14	.	TRBV6-5	.	TRBJ1-1	TGTGCCAGCACCAGACAGAGGAAGGGCACTGAAGCTTTCTTT	CASTRQRKGTEAFF
12	.	TRBV28	once	TRBJ1-1	TGTGCCAGCAGTCTAGTGGGCACTGAAGCTTTCTTT	CASSLVGTEAFF
12	.	TRBV6-5	.	TRBJ2-7	TGTGCCAGCAGTTACTTCGGAAGGGAGCAGTACTTC	CASSYFGREQYF
16	.	TRBV5-1	.	TRBJ1-3	TGCGCCAGCAGCTTGGTTCCGCCTCGGCTGGGAAACACCATATATTTT	CASSLVPPRLGNTIYF
14	.	TRBV6-1	.	TRBJ2-1	TGTGCCAGCAACCAAAGATGGGGAACAGGCGAGCAGTTCTTC	CASNQRWGTGEQFF
15	TRBD1	TRBV10-3	.	TRBJ2-5	TGTGCCCTCGACCCCGGGACAGGGGGCAAGAAGACCCAGTACTTC	CALDPGTGGKKTQYF
13	.	TRBV30	once	TRBJ2-3	TGTGCCTGGACTGAGGCAGGGAGAGATACGCAGTATTTT	CAWTEAGRDTQYF
12	.	TRBV6-1	.	TRBJ1-2	TGTGCCAGCAGTGAATTCGATTATGGCTACACCTTC	CASSEFDYGYTF
16	TRBD2	TRBV19	.	TRBJ2-1	TGTGCCAGTAGTAAGGGGACTAGCGGGAGAGCGGAGGAGCAGTTCTTC	CASSKGTSGRAEEQFF
15	TRBD1	TRBV6-5	.	TRBJ1-1	TGTGCCAGCAGTTACCAGGGGGGCGTACCCACTGAAGCTTTCTTT	CASSYQGGVPTEAFF
14	TRBD1	TRBV29-1	.	TRBJ1-3	TGCAGCGTTTTGGACAGGGGGTTAGAAGACACCATATATTTT	CSVLDRGLEDTIYF
15	.	TRBV19	.	TRBJ2-7	TGTGCCAGTAGTATAGCCCCGACAGGTTCCTACGAGCAGTACTTC	CASSIAPTGSYEQYF
19	.	TRBV30	.	TRBJ1-6	TGTGCCTGGAGTGTAAGGGGAAGGGACGGAACCTACACCAATTCACCCCTCCACTTT	CAWSVRGRDGTYTNSPLHF
15	.	TRBV9	once	TRBJ2-2	TGTGCCAGCAGCGCCCAGGTGATCAACACCGGGGAGCTGTTTTTT	CASSAQVINTGELFF
12	.	TRBV7-9	.	TRBJ1-1	TGTGCCAGCAGCTTAAGGGCAGATGAAGCTTTCTTT	CASSLRADEAFF
15	TRBD2	TRBV7-2	.	TRBJ2-3	TGTGCCAGCAGCATTACTAGCGCCAGCACAGATACGCAGTATTTT	CASSITSASTDTQYF
11	.	TRBV20-1	.	TRBJ2-1	TGCAGTGCTAGTCCGACCAATGAGCAGTTCTTC	CSASPTNEQFF
19	TRBD1	TRBV5-1	.	TRBJ2-6	TGCGCCAGCAGCTCAAGGACAGGGGGCGCGGTAACTGGGGCCAACGTCCTGACTTTC	CASSSRTGGAVTGANVLTF
15	TRBD1	TRBV28	.	TRBJ1-2	TGTGCCAGCAGTTCCACGACAGGGGACATCTATGGCTACACCTTC	CASSSTTGDIYGYTF
17	.	TRBV6-1	once	TRBJ1-3	TGTGCCATCAGTGAGCCTACCACGCACAGGGTTGGAAACACCATATATTTT	CAISEPTTHRVGNTIYF
19	.	TRBV21-1	.	TRBJ2-7	TGTGCCAGCAGCCCGCCCGTGACTAGCGGGAGGGCCTACTCCTACGAGCAGTACTTC	CASSPPVTSGRAYSYEQYF
14	.	TRBV5-5	once	TRBJ1-2	TGTGCCAGCAGTCCGGGACCTTTAAACTATGGCTACACCTTC	CASSPGPLNYGYTF
14	.	TRBV10-3	.	TRBJ1-5	TGTGCCATCAGTGAGGGGAGGGACATCCAGCCCCAGCATTTT	CAISEGRDIQPQHF
17	.	TRBV9	.	TRBJ2-2	TGTGCCAGCAGCGTGGGTAGCGGTAGGTCTTTCGGCGGGGAGCTGTTTTTT	CASSVGSGRSFGGELFF
12	.	TRBV6-5	once	TRBJ2-1	TGTGCCAGCAGTAGGGGATCCAATGAGCAGTTCTTC	CASSRGSNEQFF
13	.	TRBV9	.	TRBJ2-1	TGTGCCAGCAGCGTAGCTACAGGGACAGAGCAGTTCTTC	CASSVATGTEQFF
16	.	TRBV28	.	TRBJ2-6	TGTGCCAGCAGTCCCTTAGGTCGCTCTGGGGCCAACGTCCTGACTTTC	CASSPLGRSGANVLTF
13	.	TRBV2	.	TRBJ2-3	TGTGCCAGCAGTGATGGGCACAAAGATACGCAGTATTTT	CASSDGHKDTQYF
14	.	TRBV6-4	.	TRBJ2-2	TGTGCCAGCAGTTTCGATTTAAACACCGGGGAGCTGTTTTTT	CASSFDLNTGELFF